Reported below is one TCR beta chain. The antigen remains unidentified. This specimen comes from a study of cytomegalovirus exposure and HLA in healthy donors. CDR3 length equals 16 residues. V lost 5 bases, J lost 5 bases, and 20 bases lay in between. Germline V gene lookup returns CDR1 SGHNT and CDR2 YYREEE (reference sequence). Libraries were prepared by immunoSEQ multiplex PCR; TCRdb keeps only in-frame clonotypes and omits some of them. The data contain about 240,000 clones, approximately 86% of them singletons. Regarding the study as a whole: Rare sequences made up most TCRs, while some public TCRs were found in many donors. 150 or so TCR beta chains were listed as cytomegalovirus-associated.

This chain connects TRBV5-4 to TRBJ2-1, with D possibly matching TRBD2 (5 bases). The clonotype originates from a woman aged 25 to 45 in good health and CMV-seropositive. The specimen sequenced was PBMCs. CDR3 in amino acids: CASRPSTRLSDNEQFF. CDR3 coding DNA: TGTGCCAGCAGACCCTCAACTAGACTTTCAGACAATGAGCAGTTCTTC.